The 19 T cell receptor beta chains below come from one sample, sequenced in a study of T cells after yellow fever vaccination. A single record per CDR3 protein comes from TCRdb applying MiXCR to the 5' RACE reads. This sample has 20,000 to 30,000 distinct CDR3 sequences; 4.5% occur once, and the top ten carry around 35%. The sequences come from PBMCs, either bulk or a sorted T-cell subset (CD4+, CD8+, memory, or dextramer-sorted; not recorded which), collected on the day of the yellow fever booster vaccination. These receptors were taken from a man younger than 30 who received the YFV17D yellow fever vaccine.

This clonotype came up many times. This sequence joins TRBV20-1 and TRBJ2-1, with D possibly being TRBD2 (5 bases). Per germline, CDR1 DFQATT and CDR2 SNEGSKA (reference sequence). Trimming removed 4 bases at V and 0 bases at J, with 10 bases between. The CDR3 is 14 amino acids. The CDR3 nucleotides are TGCAGTGCTATCGGGGAGAGCTCCTACAATGAGCAGTTCTTC. Amino acids: CSAIGESSYNEQFF.

The chain's CDR3 is CASSSGQSNQPQHF. CDR3 nucleotides: TGTGCCAGCAGCTCGGGACAGAGCAATCAGCCCCAGCATTTT. The rearrangement uses TRBV9 and TRBJ1-5, with 7 bases fitting TRBD1. J lost 1 base, V lost 4 bases, and 2 bases had no gene match. The germline V gene has CDR1 SGDLS and CDR2 YYNGEE. The CDR3 sequence is 14 residues long.

The chain is built from TRBV30 and TRBJ1-6; D unresolved. The CDR3 runs to 14 residues. The germline gives CDR1 GTSNPN, CDR2 SVGIG (reference sequence). With 2 bases removed from V and 7 bases from J, the gap between germline ends came to 12 bases. The CDR3: CAWSPWTENSPLHF. The CDR3 DNA is TGTGCCTGGAGTCCCTGGACTGAGAATTCACCCCTCCACTTT.

This clonotype appeared a few times. The rearrangement links TRBV5-4 to TRBJ1-4; TRBD1 aligns across 8 bases. With V trimmed by 3 bases and J by 8 bases, 6 bases remained unmatched. This CDR3 comprises 14 residues. Germline loops: CDR1 SGHNT, CDR2 YYREEE (reference sequence). CDR3 sequence reads: CASSSTGGGEKLFF. The DNA of the CDR3 is TGTGCCAGCAGCTCCACAGGGGGAGGGGAAAAACTGTTTTTT.

This clonotype came up many times. The chain uses TRBV3-1 and TRBJ1-6; possibly TRBD1 for D (5 bases). Germline assignment: CDR1 LGHDT and CDR2 YNNKEL (reference sequence). This CDR3 contains 14 residues. Trimming took 7 bases from V and 7 from J, leaving 14 bases between them. The CDR3, as DNA: TGTGCCAGCACCCCGGGACGGGGGAATTCACCCCTCCACTTT. Amino acids: CASTPGRGNSPLHF. Filled out from reference TRBV3-1 and TRBJ1-6, the complete variable domain reads DTAVSQTPKYLVTQMGNDKSIKCEQNLGHDTMYWYKQDSKKFLKIMFSYNNKELIINETVPNRFSPKSPDKAHLNLHINSLELGDSAVYFCASTPGRGNSPLHFGNGTRLTVT.

This clonotype appeared many times. V gene TRBV5-1 combines with J gene TRBJ1-1; no clear D gene. The germline gives CDR1 SGHRS, CDR2 YFSETQ. V lost 7 bases, J lost 6 bases, and 4 bases lay in between. The CDR3 consists of 9 residues. In DNA, the CDR3 is TGCGCCAGCCTCCCTGAAGCTTTCTTT. It yields the protein CASLPEAFF.

This clonotype was recorded many times. The genes are TRBV27 and TRBJ2-2; possibly TRBD2 for D (5 bases). The germline CDR1 and CDR2 sequences are MNHEY and SMNVEV (reference sequence). The V end lost 3 bases, the J end lost 7 bases, and 9 bases lay between the germline ends. The length of the CDR3 is 13 residues. CDR3 region: CASSLRGIGELFF. The CDR3 DNA reads TGTGCCAGCAGTTTGAGAGGGATCGGGGAGCTGTTTTTT.

There are a few counts of this clonotype. The chain recombines TRBV4-3 with TRBJ2-1; tentative D call: TRBD1 (5 bases). This CDR3 is 14 amino acids long. The ends were cut back, 0 bases at V and 10 bases at J, with 13 bases in the middle. Germline lookup yields CDR1 LGHNA and CDR2 YSLEER. This CDR3 reads CASSQEFRGREQFF. CDR3 bases: TGCGCCAGCAGCCAAGAATTTAGGGGAAGGGAGCAGTTCTTC.

By sample share, this clonotype is medium-sized. The chain employs TRBV25-1 and TRBJ2-3, with TRBD1 matching over 7 bases. With V trimmed by 6 bases and J by 1 base, 4 bases remained unmatched. The CDR3 is made up of 14 amino acids. The germline gives CDR1 MGHDK, CDR2 SYGVNS. CDR3: CASRRGTGTDTQYF. CDR3 in DNA: TGTGCCAGCAGGAGGGGGACAGGCACAGATACGCAGTATTTT. The variable domain in full, completed from reference TRBV25-1 and TRBJ2-3, reads EADIYQTPRYLVIGTGKKITLECSQTMGHDKMYWYQQDPGMELHLIHYSYGVNSTEKGDLSSESTVSRIRTEHFPLTLESARPSHTSQYLCASRRGTGTDTQYFGPGTRLTVL.

This clonotype was found many times. The V gene is TRBV10-3, the J gene TRBJ2-1, with 10 bases that match TRBD2. Germline V gene lookup returns CDR1 ENHRY and CDR2 SYGVKD. CDR3 size: 15 residues. Trimming removed 11 bases from V and 6 bases from J; junction bases left unmatched: 13. CDR3 loop: CAAKSLAGALNEQFF. The CDR3 DNA reads TGTGCCGCTAAGTCGCTAGCGGGGGCGCTCAATGAGCAGTTCTTC.

This clonotype was seen repeatedly, ten times or more. The rearrangement joins TRBV7-7 to TRBJ2-3; 7 bases align to TRBD1. Trimming cost V 5 bases and J 2 bases; bases outside gene matches: 4. This CDR3 has 14 residues. The germline gives CDR1 SSHAT, CDR2 FNYEAQ (reference sequence). In nucleotides, the CDR3 is TGTGCCAGCAGCCCGGGACAGTTCACAGATACGCAGTATTTT. The encoded protein is CASSPGQFTDTQYF.

This clonotype was found many times. The chain is built from TRBV27 and TRBJ2-5; D perhaps matches TRBD2 (6 bases). CDR3 length: 15 residues. V lost 6 bases and J 2 bases, leaving 16 bases between the germline ends. Germline V gives CDR1 MNHEY, CDR2 SMNVEV (reference sequence). CDR3 sequence (DNA): TGTGCCAGCAGCGGAGGGAAGTGGGTTCAAGAGACCCAGTACTTC. This sequence encodes CASSGGKWVQETQYF.

Ten or more counts support this clonotype. The chain couples TRBV9 to TRBJ1-3; 9 bases line up with TRBD1. This CDR3 has 16 amino acids. V dropped 4 bases and J dropped 0; count of bases not matched to a gene: 5. Germline loops: CDR1 SGDLS, CDR2 YYNGEE. CDR3 DNA sequence: TGTGCCAGCAGCCCTGGACAGGGGTACTCTGGAAACACCATATATTTT. This codes for CASSPGQGYSGNTIYF.

This clonotype has a count of ten or more. The chain carries TRBV12-3 or TRBV12-4 and TRBJ1-2; D possibly corresponds to TRBD1 (5 bases). The CDR3 covers 14 residues. The V end lost 6 bases, the J end lost 3 bases, and 14 bases lay between the germline ends. In nucleotides, the CDR3 is TGTGCCAGCAGGCCGTTCGACAGCGACTATGGCTACACCTTC. It translates to CASRPFDSDYGYTF.

This clonotype was picked up many times. This chain joins TRBV2 and TRBJ2-3; 14 nucleotides match TRBD2. Germline V gives CDR1 SNHLY, CDR2 FYNNEI. The CDR3 is 16 residues long. Trimming cost V 8 bases and J 3 bases; bases outside gene matches: 7. The CDR3 sequence: CASQGTSGGTTDTQYF. In nucleotides, the CDR3 is TGTGCCAGCCAGGGGACTAGCGGGGGTACGACAGATACGCAGTATTTT.

This clonotype showed up many times. The V call is TRBV6-5, the J call TRBJ2-5; no clear D gene. The CDR3 sequence is 13 residues long. V lost 4 bases and J lost 2, with 8 bases in between. CDR1 MNHEY and CDR2 SVGAGI come from the germline V gene. The CDR3, as DNA: TGTGCCAGCAGTTTAAACAGTCAAGAGACCCAGTACTTC. Amino acids: CASSLNSQETQYF.

This clonotype was seen ten or more times. The chain combines TRBV7-2 with TRBJ2-7; D is unresolved. The CDR3 is made up of 15 amino acids. V dropped 2 bases and J dropped 4 bases, with 15 bases sitting between them. Per germline, CDR1 SGHTA and CDR2 FQGNSA. The chain's CDR3 is CASSLPRWGRYEQYF. The CDR3 nucleotides read TGTGCCAGCAGCTTACCGCGGTGGGGTAGATACGAGCAGTACTTC.

This clonotype was detected many times. The rearrangement links TRBV6-2 or TRBV6-3 to TRBJ2-1; 12 bases fit TRBD2. Germline CDR1 is MNHEY and CDR2 is SVGEGT. With 10 bases clipped from V and 0 bases from J, the junction kept 4 bases outside the gene matches. The CDR3 extends over 15 amino acids. CDR3 in DNA: TGTGCCAAGACTAGCGGGGGTATCTCCTACAATGAGCAGTTCTTC. It codes for CAKTSGGISYNEQFF.

This clonotype was counted at least ten times. The chain joins TRBV20-1 to TRBJ2-7; 8 nucleotides agree with TRBD1. Germline V CDR1 and CDR2: DFQATT, SNEGSKA (reference sequence). V lost 2 bases and J lost 3; bases outside the gene matches: 6. The CDR3 is made up of 14 amino acids. CDR3 protein: CSARPPDRDYEQYV. The CDR3, as DNA: TGCAGTGCTAGACCACCGGACAGGGACTACGAGCAGTACGTC.